Shown below are 23 T cell receptor beta chains from a single sample sequenced in a study of B cell selection in AIRE deficiency (dated by TCRdb to about 2019). CD4+CD127+ cells were sorted as the conventional CD4 T cell population. Libraries were built with the immunoSEQ multiplex PCR assay. The clones in this table, taken by TCRdb from immuneACCESS, are in-frame only. Not every clone is retained; where verified, under half of the shortfall comes from an unresolved V gene, and the cause of the rest is unknown. The table for this sample lists roughly 25,000 clones; approximately 96% of them were counted only once. The top ten hold approximately 0.2% of the sample. The specimen was conventional CD4+ T cells sorted from PBMCs. These receptors were taken from a human donor with AIRE deficiency.

V usage is TRBV10-3 and J usage is TRBJ2-1; no definite D call. Looked up from germline, CDR1 is ENHRY and CDR2 is SYGVKD. The CDR3 contains 17 residues. Trimming cost V 3 bases and J 0 bases, with 15 bases left between them. The CDR3 coding sequence is TGTGCCATCAGTGATTTGGTCCCTCCGAGCTCCTACAATGAGCAGTTCTTC. This encodes CAISDLVPPSSYNEQFF.

V and J are TRBV5-4 and TRBJ1-2; 9 bases agree with TRBD1. The trim removed 4 bases at V and 4 bases at J, leaving 8 bases unmatched. The CDR3 consists of 15 residues. Germline V CDR1 and CDR2: SGHNT, YYREEE (reference sequence). CDR3 in amino acids: CASSLPGQGAYGYTF. DNA of the CDR3: TGTGCCAGCAGCCTACCGGGACAGGGAGCCTATGGCTACACCTTC.

V usage is TRBV6-5 and J usage is TRBJ2-1; 8 bases match TRBD2. CDR3 length: 16 residues. The ends lost 2 bases at V and 6 bases at J; junction bases unmatched: 9. Germline V gene data show CDR1 as MNHEY and CDR2 as SVGAGI. The CDR3 loop reads CASSYPVGSGVNEQFF. The CDR3 DNA follows: TGTGCCAGCAGTTACCCTGTTGGTAGCGGGGTCAATGAGCAGTTCTTC.

V and J are TRBV4-3 and TRBJ1-1, with unresolved D. In germline, CDR1 is LGHNA, CDR2 YSLEER. V was trimmed by 0 bases and J by 8 bases, leaving 13 bases between them. This CDR3 has 14 amino acids. The DNA of the CDR3 is TGCGCCAGCAGCCAAGATCGGGCGCCCACCGAAGCTTTCTTT. It encodes CASSQDRAPTEAFF.

The chain carries TRBV7-3 and TRBJ1-6; the match to TRBD1 covers 11 bases. The CDR3 is made up of 16 amino acids. V dropped 0 bases and J dropped 10; count of bases not matched to a gene: 5. Germline lookup yields CDR1 SGHTA and CDR2 FQGTGA. The CDR3 here is CASSLTPGQGVSPLHF. For the CDR3, the DNA is TGTGCCAGCAGCTTAACCCCGGGACAGGGGGTATCACCCCTCCACTTT. The whole variable domain, remainder taken from reference TRBV7-3 and TRBJ1-6, is GAGVSQTPSNKVTEKGKYVELRCDPISGHTALYWYRQSLGQGPEFLIYFQGTGAADDSGLPNDRFFAVRPEGSVSTLKIQRTERGDSAVYLCASSLTPGQGVSPLHFGNGTRLTVT.

The V call is TRBV27, the J call TRBJ2-1; 7 bases align to TRBD1. The V gene's germline CDR1 is MNHEY and CDR2 SMNVEV (reference sequence). Unmatched junction bases numbered 7, after V lost 5 bases and J lost 0 bases. This CDR3 contains 16 residues. The CDR3 reads CASSPGTASSYNEQFF. The CDR3 DNA sequence: TGTGCCAGCAGTCCCGGGACAGCTAGCTCCTACAATGAGCAGTTCTTC.

In this sample, this clone turned up once. The junction shows a germline mismatch at one end, possibly a read error. V is TRBV28 and J is TRBJ2-1; D unclear. The germline CDR1 and CDR2 sequences are MDHEN and SYDVKM. The CDR3 consists of 11 residues. Here the CDR3 reads CASSSYNEQFF. As DNA, the CDR3 is TGTGCCAGCAGTTCCTATAATGAGCAGTTCTTC.

The chain employs TRBV4-3 and TRBJ2-5, with D perhaps being TRBD1 or TRBD2 (5 bases each). The germline CDR1 and CDR2 sequences are LGHNA and YSLEER. V was clipped by 1 base and J by 4 bases, with 10 bases between them. The CDR3 is 14 amino acids. The CDR3 region is CASSQGARGETQYF. CDR3 nucleotide sequence: TGCGCCAGCAGCCAAGGCGCGAGGGGAGAGACCCAGTACTTC.

The chain combines TRBV7-9 with TRBJ1-1; 7 positions agree with TRBD1. This CDR3 region has 14 residues. Germline CDR1 and CDR2: SEHNR and FQNEAQ (reference sequence). The V gene end was trimmed by 3 bases and the J gene end by 1 base; junction bases not matched to a gene: 2. The CDR3 DNA reads TGTGCCAGCAGCTTCCAGGGGGAGAACACTGAAGCTTTCTTT. It codes for CASSFQGENTEAFF. Full variable domain (missing parts from reference TRBV7-9 and TRBJ1-1): DTGVSQNPRHKITKRGQNVTFRCDPISEHNRLYWYRQTLGQGPEFLTYFQNEAQLEKSRLLSDRFSAERPKGSFSTLEIQRTEQGDSAMYLCASSFQGENTEAFFGQGTRLTVV.

The chain is built from TRBV7-9 and TRBJ2-7; a possible D gene is TRBD1 (5 bases). CDR3 length: 14 amino acids. The V and J ends lost 8 bases and 1 base respectively, with 15 bases between them. Germline V gene lookup returns CDR1 SEHNR and CDR2 FQNEAQ (reference sequence). The CDR3 coding sequence is TGTGCCAGCGCCCGACAGCTCAGATCCTACGAGCAGTACTTC. Its protein product is CASARQLRSYEQYF.

The CDR3 is CASSLATGNTIYF. The CDR3 region has the DNA TGTGCCAGCAGCTTAGCGACTGGAAACACCATATATTTT. The chain recombines TRBV7-8 with TRBJ1-3; the D is unclear. Trimming removed 0 bases from V and 2 bases from J, with 2 bases in between. CDR3 length: 13 amino acids. The germline V gene encodes CDR1 SGHVS and CDR2 FQNEAQ.

About this clone itself: The CDR3 does not end in the conserved phenylalanine or tryptophan, so this is likely a read error. The limits of the CDR3 on the DNA are not certain, so only TCRdb's listed CDR3 is given. The gene calls are TRBV11-2 and TRBJ1-6; the table's D call, TRBD1, has no DNA check behind it. Ends included, the CDR3 has 13 residues. The germline V gene has CDR1 SGHAT and CDR2 FQNNGV. CDR3 residues: CASSYRTGLGLRI.

V gene TRBV18 combines with J gene TRBJ1-2; D unclear. V lost 1 base, J lost 2 bases, and 11 bases lay in between. This CDR3 region has 15 residues. Germline-derived CDR1 and CDR2 are KGHSH and LQKENI. This CDR3 reads CASSPRPPPNYGYTF. CDR3 coding DNA: TGTGCCAGCTCACCACGCCCGCCACCCAACTATGGCTACACCTTC.

The chain employs TRBV4-3 and TRBJ2-1; TRBD2 matches at 7 bases. CDR1 LGHNA and CDR2 YSLEER come from the germline V gene. The ends lost 0 bases at V and 0 bases at J; junction bases unmatched: 5. The CDR3 consists of 17 residues. The CDR3 sequence: CASSQDPRGGSYNEQFF. As DNA, the CDR3 is TGCGCCAGCAGCCAAGACCCCCGCGGGGGCTCCTACAATGAGCAGTTCTTC.

V usage is TRBV7-8 and J usage is TRBJ2-2, with no clear D. The CDR3 covers 15 residues. V was shortened by 0 bases and J by 1 base, with 6 bases between the two germline ends. Germline CDR1 is SGHVS and CDR2 is FQNEAQ. CDR3 region: CASSLATKNTGELFF. The CDR3 coding sequence is TGTGCCAGCAGCTTAGCGACCAAGAACACCGGGGAGCTGTTTTTT.

The chain is built from TRBV6-1 and TRBJ1-6; the D gene is possibly TRBD1 (6 bases). CDR1 and CDR2 (germline): MNHNS, SASEGT. The CDR3 extends over 14 amino acids. Trimming took off 4 bases at V and 9 bases at J, with 13 bases between the two ends. DNA of the CDR3: TGTGCCAGCAGTGGAGGGGGTTTTGGTTCACCCCTCCACTTT. Translating gives CASSGGGFGSPLHF.

CDR3 sequence: CASSLSGRAYNEQFF. The CDR3 DNA is TGTGCCAGCAGCTTAAGCGGGAGGGCCTACAATGAGCAGTTCTTC. V and J are TRBV7-2 and TRBJ2-1; TRBD2 matches at 10 bases. The CDR3 consists of 15 residues. Losses at the gene ends were 2 bases for V and 2 bases for J; bases not matched to a gene: 0. Looked up from germline, CDR1 is SGHTA and CDR2 is FQGNSA.

The chain carries TRBV30 and TRBJ2-2; 14 bases align to TRBD2. This CDR3 has 18 amino acids. Germline lookup yields CDR1 GTSNPN and CDR2 SVGIG (reference sequence). V shed 2 bases and J 6 bases; nucleotides not matched to a gene: 11. The CDR3 region has the DNA TGTGCCTGGAGTACCGGACTAGCGGGAGGCCAGTCCGCCGGGGAGCTGTTTTTT. This translates into CAWSTGLAGGQSAGELFF.

This sequence joins TRBV28 and TRBJ2-1, with 12 bases fitting TRBD2. Unmatched junction bases numbered 11, after V lost 6 bases and J lost 8 bases. The CDR3 length is 16 residues. CDR1 and CDR2 (germline): MDHEN, SYDVKM. The CDR3: CASSSRRTSGMDEQFF. CDR3 bases: TGTGCCAGCAGCTCCCGGCGGACTAGCGGGATGGATGAGCAGTTCTTC.

The chain employs TRBV28 and TRBJ1-5, with TRBD1 as a possible D gene (6 bases). The CDR3 extends over 14 amino acids. Germline-derived CDR1 and CDR2 are MDHEN and SYDVKM. Deletions cut 2 bases from V and 6 bases from J, with 11 bases between. DNA for the CDR3: TGTGCCAGCAGTTTACAGGGGAGGGGTCAGCCCCAGCATTTT. Amino acid sequence: CASSLQGRGQPQHF.

V and J are TRBV11-2 and TRBJ2-7; TRBD2 might be the D (7 bases). V shed 2 bases and J shed 0 bases, with 11 bases lying between them. There are 15 residues in the CDR3. In germline, CDR1 is SGHAT, CDR2 FQNNGV. The CDR3 reads CASSLRGGSSYEQYF. CDR3 bases: TGTGCCAGCAGCTTAAGGGGGGGGAGCTCCTACGAGCAGTACTTC. Using reference TRBV11-2 and TRBJ2-7 for the parts outside the CDR3, the full variable domain is EAGVAQSPRYKIIEKRQSVAFWCNPISGHATLYWYQQILGQGPKLLIQFQNNGVVDDSQLPKDRFSAERLKGVDSTLKIQPAKLEDSAVYLCASSLRGGSSYEQYFGPGTRLTVT.

This sequence joins TRBV5-1 and TRBJ2-7; no clear D. V shed 4 bases and J shed 2 bases, with 10 bases lying between them. The CDR3 extends over 13 amino acids. Looked up from germline, CDR1 is SGHRS and CDR2 is YFSETQ. CDR3: CASSNGIAYEQYF. DNA of the CDR3: TGCGCCAGCAGCAATGGAATAGCCTACGAGCAGTACTTC.

The chain combines TRBV28 with TRBJ2-7; no clear D gene. Germline CDR1 and CDR2: MDHEN and SYDVKM. V was pared by 1 base and J by 4 bases, with 5 bases between. CDR3 size: 12 residues. CDR3 sequence: CASSLFLYEQYF. The CDR3 nucleotides read TGTGCCAGCAGTTTATTCCTATACGAGCAGTACTTC.